The following is a TCR beta chain sequence with its context. What it binds is unknown. Other DNA sequences of this sample code for an identical CDR3. CDR3 length equals 14 residues. Germline CDR1 reads GTSNPN; CDR2 reads SVGIG (reference sequence). Trimming cost V 0 bases and J 3 bases, with 12 bases left between them. This record belongs to a study of shared clonotypes between healthy human individuals. Study conclusions and caveats: Sampling used blood alone; tissue repertoires probably differ.

The assay was run at deep level. Over several immunoSEQ plates, each subset's genomic DNA was distributed in even portions. Unsorted PBMC contributed approximately 300 ng DNA, roughly 30,000 T cell genomes, to each replicate PCR. Generated by immunoSEQ multiplex PCR, the TCRdb table keeps only in-frame clones and is missing some. This table holds fewer than 550,000 clones, over 75% found once. Sequencing was done on a sample of PBMCs. The genes are TRBV30 and TRBJ2-7; a weak D match, TRBD1 (5 bases). This receptor was taken from a middle-aged woman in good health. Some clones in this sample may be carry-over from other donors' samples. The CDR3 coding sequence is TGTGCCTGGAGTGTAGGTACAGGAAGCTACGAGCAGTACTTC. This codes for CAWSVGTGSYEQYF.